The sequence of this T cell receptor beta chain was determined in a study of blood T cell repertoires in COVID-19. Background on the study: T cells, B-cell-depleted T cells, or PBMCs provided the cDNA or gDNA that served as material.

A Seattle source enrolled patients during active infection and followed them longitudinally. As processed by the authors: The assay estimated nucleated cells by amplifying reference gene primers. Assay used: immunoSEQ multiplex PCR; TCRdb lists only in-frame clones, some missing. D and trimming come from the DNA, and the V and J calls and clone size come from that table. This sample has just over 350,000 clones; 75% to 90% occur once, and the top ten carry about 7%. CDR3 length: 14 residues. V dropped 6 bases and J dropped 8 bases, with 19 bases sitting between them. Per the germline V gene, CDR1 is SNHLY and CDR2 is FYNNEI.

The sample comprised peripheral blood. The rearrangement joins TRBV2 to TRBJ1-2, with a weak D call TRBD1 (6 bases). The sequence derives from an older woman with COVID-19, enrolled during active disease. CDR3 residues: CASSMGQPATGYTF. The CDR3 DNA is TGTGCCAGCAGCATGGGACAACCCGCCACGGGCTACACCTTC.